This TCR beta chain emerged from a study of identical twins. The CDR3 extends over 16 amino acids. With V trimmed by 6 bases and J by 2 bases, 5 bases remained unmatched. The sample holds many counts of this clonotype. Its antigen remains unidentified. Template switching added a universal primer binding site, and final cDNA carried unique molecular identifiers. TCRdb reprocessed the 5' RACE reads with MiXCR, giving one entry per CDR3 protein. The table records around 340,000 distinct CDR3 sequences, about 10% of them present only once. The study, taken as a whole, reports: For cord blood, abundant beta clonotypes had fewer insertions, unlike memory repertoires, which showed none.

The sequenced sample was naive T cells sorted from blood. This TCR was recovered from a woman between 50 and 59 years old in good health. The chain carries TRBV12-3 or TRBV12-4 and TRBJ2-3; 13 positions match TRBD2. This chain's CDR3 is CASRSGLAGATDTQYF. CDR3 nucleotide sequence: TGTGCCAGCAGGTCCGGACTAGCGGGAGCCACAGATACGCAGTATTTT.